Shown below are 8 T cell receptor beta chains from a single sample sequenced in a study of cytomegalovirus exposure and HLA in healthy donors. Primers: 60 Vbeta forward and 13 Jbeta reverse. TCRdb's table, derived via immunoSEQ multiplex PCR, lists solely in-frame clones and lacks some. The sample has approximately 150,000 clones, around 80% seen once; the top ten hold 2.5% to 3%. The source material was PBMCs. The receptors were gathered from a woman aged 25 to 39 in good health and CMV-seronegative.

The chain couples TRBV11-2 to TRBJ2-3; D uncertain. The V end lost 4 bases, the J end lost 4 bases, and 9 bases lay between the germline ends. Germline CDR1 is SGHAT and CDR2 is FQNNGV. The CDR3 covers 13 residues. CDR3 loop: CASSSANPDTQYF. The CDR3 coding sequence is TGTGCCAGCAGCTCCGCGAACCCAGATACGCAGTATTTT.

The table lists this clone with a few counts. The V call is TRBV5-4, the J call TRBJ1-2; TRBD1 aligns across 7 bases. The CDR3 totals 13 residues. After removal of 4 bases from V and 1 base from J, the junction contained 1 base not matched to a gene. Germline CDR1 is SGHNT and CDR2 is YYREEE (reference sequence). CDR3 sequence: CASSRDSNYGYTF. The CDR3 nucleotides are TGTGCCAGCAGCCGGGACAGTAACTATGGCTACACCTTC.

The chain recombines TRBV9 with TRBJ2-3, with D possibly matching TRBD2 (5 bases). This CDR3 has 16 amino acids. Germline-derived CDR1 and CDR2 are SGDLS and YYNGEE. The V gene lost 2 bases and the J gene lost 0 bases, with 13 bases spanning the gap. CDR3 DNA: TGTGCCAGCAGCGTCGGACTCTCTCCTAGCACAGATACGCAGTATTTT. Protein sequence: CASSVGLSPSTDTQYF. Together with reference TRBV9 and TRBJ2-3, the CDR3 gives the full variable domain: DSGVTQTPKHLITATGQRVTLRCSPRSGDLSVYWYQQSLDQGLQFLIQYYNGEERAKGNILERFSAQQFPDLHSELNLSSLELGDSALYFCASSVGLSPSTDTQYFGPGTRLTVL.

V usage is TRBV4-1 and J usage is TRBJ2-5; TRBD2 might be the D (6 bases). The better agreement between TRBJ2-7 and the DNA end casts doubt on the J call. Germline CDR1 and CDR2: MGHRA and YSYEKL. This CDR3 contains 14 residues. In DNA form, the CDR3 reads TGCGCCAGCAGCCAAGGGTTGGGGGGTTACGAGCAGTACTTC. Translation: CASSQGLGGYEQYF.

This chain uses TRBV5-1 with TRBJ2-5; 13 positions agree with TRBD2. The germline V gene encodes CDR1 SGHRS and CDR2 YFSETQ. V gave up 2 bases and J gave up 1 base; unmatched junction bases: 8. The CDR3 has 18 residues. CDR3 sequence reads: CASSFRLAGGPPQETQYF. The DNA of the CDR3 is TGCGCCAGCAGCTTTCGACTAGCGGGGGGACCCCCCCAAGAGACCCAGTACTTC.

The chain joins TRBV28 to TRBJ2-5, with 10 nucleotides matching TRBD2. Trimming took 6 bases from V and 5 from J; bases not matched to a gene: 9. The CDR3 totals 15 residues. Per germline, CDR1 MDHEN and CDR2 SYDVKM. The CDR3 DNA reads as TGTGCCAGCAGCTACCTAGCGGGAGCAAAGGAGACCCAGTACTTC. It yields the protein CASSYLAGAKETQYF.

This chain connects TRBV30 to TRBJ2-3; TRBD2 matches at 9 bases. The CDR3 loop spans 15 amino acids. J lost 6 bases, V lost 0 bases, and 7 bases had no gene match. Looked up from germline, CDR1 is GTSNPN and CDR2 is SVGIG (reference sequence). The CDR3 loop is CAWSVGIAGVDTQYF. The CDR3 DNA reads TGTGCCTGGAGTGTAGGAATAGCGGGGGTGGATACGCAGTATTTT.

The rearrangement links TRBV9 to TRBJ2-6; D is perhaps TRBD2 (6 bases). Trimming left V 0 bases short and J 2 bases short, with 12 bases between. CDR3 size: 17 residues. Germline V gene data show CDR1 as SGDLS and CDR2 as YYNGEE. CDR3 nucleotides: TGTGCCAGCAGCGTAGACGGGAGAGGGACTGGGGCCAACGTCCTGACTTTC. Translated: CASSVDGRGTGANVLTF.